The following is a TCR beta chain sequence with its context. The V and J ends lost 0 bases and 2 bases respectively, with 18 bases between them. Germline CDR1 and CDR2: SGHRS and YFSETQ. This CDR3 region has 17 residues. The sample belongs to a study of blood T cell repertoires in COVID-19. Study-level background: PBMCs, B-cell-depleted T cells, or T cells were the source of the cDNA or gDNA that made up the material.

Per the authors' pipeline: Nucleated cell counts were estimated from reference gene primer amplification. TCRdb's copy holds only in-frame clones and misses some; the assay was immunoSEQ multiplex PCR. V, J and clone size were drawn from that table, and D and trimming were deduced from the DNA. This table has about 150,000 clones, around 84% appearing once. This clonotype was sampled from a human donor with acute or convalescent COVID-19. The donor label of this sample is uncertain. V and J are TRBV5-1 and TRBJ2-7; D possibly corresponds to TRBD2 (6 bases). The sequenced material came from peripheral blood. For the CDR3, the DNA is TGCGCCAGCAGCTTGGGGGCGACTAGAAGTATCACCTACGAGCAGTACTTC. Translated, it gives CASSLGATRSITYEQYF.